The 21 T cell receptor beta chains given below trace back to one sample, sequenced in a study of CD8+CD57+ T cells in acquired aplastic anemia (dated by TCRdb to 2017 to 2018). The listed sequencing device is Illumina HiSeq 2000. Genomic DNA was used as template for profiling of TCR beta VDJ combinations and CDR3 sequences. TCRdb trimmed public reads at Q25 via fastp, called clones via MiXCR and kept in-frame beta chains. When rows share a CDR3 protein, they turn into one entry using the most common DNA and genes. The sample contains some 290,000 distinct CDR3 sequences, around 60% of them found a single time. Clones ranked in the top ten supply 7.5% to 9% of the sample. Sequenced sample: sorted CD4+, CD8+, or CD8+CD57+ T cells (not recorded which) from PBMCs. Receptor source: a human donor with severe aplastic anemia or a healthy control (not recorded which).

This clonotype occurred once. The chain uses TRBV2 and TRBJ2-7; the D gene is possibly TRBD2 (6 bases). CDR1 SNHLY and CDR2 FYNNEI come from the germline V gene. This CDR3 is 15 amino acids long. V gave up 1 base and J gave up 0 bases, with 10 bases separating them. The CDR3 protein is CASSEVLAASYEQYF. The CDR3 DNA reads as TGTGCCAGCAGTGAAGTACTAGCTGCCTCCTACGAGCAGTACTTC.

There are a few counts of this clonotype. The chain links TRBV10-3 to TRBJ1-6; TRBD1 might be the D (5 bases). The CDR3 extends over 14 amino acids. Between the trimmed V and J ends, which lost 5 bases and 5 bases, there was a span of 10 bases. Germline CDR1 reads ENHRY; CDR2 reads SYGVKD. The CDR3, as DNA: TGTGCCATCAGTCCTGGACAAGATAATTCACCCCTCCACTTT. Its protein product is CAISPGQDNSPLHF.

The sample holds one count of this clonotype. This may stem from a read error, because a much larger clone lies one nucleotide away. The chain uses TRBV6-5 and TRBJ1-2; D unresolved. The CDR3 runs 15 residues. Germline lookup yields CDR1 MNHEY and CDR2 SVGAGI. The CDR3 sequence is CARSYSGDTDYGYTF. In DNA, the CDR3 is TGTGCCCGCAGTTACTCCGGGGATACCGACTATGGCTACACCTTC.

The chain has TRBV14 and TRBJ2-3, with TRBD1 as a possible D gene (6 bases). The CDR3 covers 14 residues. Germline CDR1 and CDR2: SGHDN and FVKESK. Trimming took 1 base from V and 6 from J, leaving 11 bases between them. The DNA for the CDR3 is TGTGCCAGCAGCCAAGTGCTGGGGGCGGATACGCAGTATTTT. This codes for CASSQVLGADTQYF.

This clonotype appeared once. This chain joins TRBV5-1 and TRBJ2-1; TRBD1 agrees at 10 bases. J lost 12 bases, V lost 3 bases, and 12 bases had no gene match. Per germline, CDR1 SGHRS and CDR2 YFSETQ. This CDR3 contains 15 residues. In nucleotides, the CDR3 is TGCGCCAGCAGCTCCGGGACAGGGGAGGCAGATACGCAGTTCTTC. Encoded protein: CASSSGTGEADTQFF.

The chain uses TRBV7-2 and TRBJ2-1; 11 bases align to TRBD2. Per the germline V gene, CDR1 is SGHTA and CDR2 is FQGNSA. V dropped 1 base and J dropped 6; count of bases not matched to a gene: 5. The CDR3 covers 16 residues. In DNA, the CDR3 is TGTGCCAGCAGCTTAGGGGGTAGCGGGGGGGGCAATGAGCAGTTCTTC. The encoded protein is CASSLGGSGGGNEQFF.

A few counts support this clonotype. The chain carries TRBV20-1 and TRBJ2-3; D perhaps matches TRBD2 (6 bases). Trimming pared 3 bases from V and 9 bases from J, leaving 10 bases between. Germline assignment: CDR1 DFQATT and CDR2 SNEGSKA (reference sequence). The CDR3 consists of 11 residues. The CDR3 region is CSASRGATQYF. Here the CDR3 DNA reads TGCAGTGCTAGCCGCGGGGCGACGCAGTATTTT.

The chain employs TRBV20-1 and TRBJ1-2; D possibly corresponds to TRBD1 (6 bases). The germline V gene encodes CDR1 DFQATT and CDR2 SNEGSKA (reference sequence). CDR3 length equals 14 residues. V dropped 0 bases and J dropped 4 bases, with 12 bases sitting between them. The CDR3 here is CSARDNRAGYGYTF. DNA of the CDR3: TGCAGTGCTAGAGATAACAGGGCTGGCTATGGCTACACCTTC.

The rearrangement links TRBV20-1 to TRBJ1-1; D call uncertain. There are 12 residues in the CDR3. Trimming stripped 5 bases from V and 4 bases from J, with 11 bases between. Per the germline V gene, CDR1 is DFQATT and CDR2 is SNEGSKA (reference sequence). The CDR3 DNA reads TGCAGTGCTCCTGAGACTAGCACTGAAGCTTTCTTT. It yields the protein CSAPETSTEAFF.

Concerning this clonotype: One end of the junction is discordant with germline, which a read error may explain. J is TRBJ1-5 and V is TRBV20-1; D gene uncertain. Germline V CDR1 and CDR2: DFQATT, SNEGSKA (reference sequence). The CDR3 is 15 amino acids. The CDR3 nucleotides read TGCAGTGTCCCCGACCTGACGGTCCCCAATCAGCCCCGGCATTTT. Translated: CSVPDLTVPNQPRHF.

This clonotype showed up many times. The chain has TRBV6-1 and TRBJ1-5; D may be TRBD1 (6 bases). V gave up 3 bases and J gave up 0 bases, with 12 bases separating them. The length of the CDR3 is 16 residues. Germline values: CDR1 MNHNS, CDR2 SASEGT. The DNA for the CDR3 is TGTGCCAGCAGTGACCGACGGACAGTTAGCAATCAGCCCCAGCATTTT. It translates to CASSDRRTVSNQPQHF.

In this sample, this clonotype turned up once. The gene calls are TRBV9 and TRBJ2-5; 8 positions match TRBD2. The junction had 8 bases not matched to a gene; V was cut back by 0 bases and J by 4 bases. The CDR3 is 16 residues long. The V gene's germline CDR1 is SGDLS and CDR2 YYNGEE. The CDR3 DNA reads TGTGCCAGCAGCGTAGTTTCCTCGGGAGGGATAGAGACCCAGTACTTC. This encodes CASSVVSSGGIETQYF.

The rearrangement uses TRBV11-1 and TRBJ2-3; D is unclear. The V and J ends lost 2 bases and 4 bases respectively, with 10 bases between them. Germline lookup yields CDR1 SGHAT and CDR2 FQDESV (reference sequence). CDR3 length equals 14 residues. CDR3 loop: CASSLFLLPDTQYF. The CDR3 DNA follows: TGTGCCAGCAGCTTATTCCTGCTCCCAGATACGCAGTATTTT. Variable domain in full (rest from reference TRBV11-1 and TRBJ2-3): EAEVAQSPRYKITEKSQAVAFWCDPISGHATLYWYRQILGQGPELLVQFQDESVVDDSQLPKDRFSAERLKGVDSTLKIQPAELGDSAMYLCASSLFLLPDTQYFGPGTRLTVL.

This clonotype turned up a few times. The rearrangement links TRBV28 to TRBJ1-5; possible D gene TRBD1, 5 bases. The CDR3 is 16 amino acids. Trimming left V 2 bases short and J 2 bases short, with 13 bases between. Germline V lookup: CDR1 MDHEN, CDR2 SYDVKM. The CDR3 region has the DNA TGTGCCAGCAGTTTAAGGCAGGGAGGGGGCAATCAGCCCCAGCATTTT. It is translated as CASSLRQGGGNQPQHF.

Points on this clonotype: Likely a read error: the CDR3 ends without its conserved phenylalanine or tryptophan. The chain combines TRBV9 with TRBJ1-6; no clear D gene. CDR1 is SGDLS, CDR2 YYNGEE, per germline. V was clipped by 3 bases and J by 11 bases, with 18 bases between them. CDR3 length equals 15 residues. CDR3 residues: CASSEVSRPFPPLHV. The CDR3 region has the DNA TGTGCCAGCAGCGAGGTTTCGAGGCCCTTTCCACCCCTCCACGTT.

On this clonotype: Just one base apart from a much larger clone, this may be a read error. Because the CDR3 is missing its conserved closing phenylalanine or tryptophan, this is likely a read error. This chain connects TRBV11-3 to TRBJ2-1; D possibly corresponds to TRBD1 (7 bases). Trimming removed 4 bases at V and 3 bases at J, with 13 bases between. CDR1 and CDR2 (germline): SGHNT, YENEEA. There are 15 residues in the CDR3. CDR3 DNA: TGTGCCAGCAGCTACCGACAGGGAGGCTACAATGAGCAGTTCTCC. It codes for CASSYRQGGYNEQFS.

The J gene is TRBJ1-2, the V gene TRBV7-6, with D possibly being TRBD1 (6 bases). Per the germline V gene, CDR1 is SGHVS and CDR2 is FNYEAQ. V was trimmed by 9 bases and J by 8 bases, leaving 13 bases between them. The CDR3 runs 11 residues. The CDR3 here is CASLYREGYTF. The CDR3 DNA follows: TGTGCCAGTTTGTACAGGGAAGGCTACACCTTC.

The chain recombines TRBV15 with TRBJ2-7; a possible D gene is TRBD2 (5 bases). Germline-derived CDR1 and CDR2 are LNHNV and YYDKDF (reference sequence). This CDR3 contains 15 residues. Trimming removed 0 bases at V and 6 bases at J, with 15 bases between. The chain's CDR3 is CATSREVARGIEQYF. The DNA for the CDR3 is TGTGCCACCAGCAGAGAGGTTGCTAGAGGGATCGAGCAGTACTTC.

In this sample, this clonotype turned up many times. The rearrangement uses TRBV12-3 or TRBV12-4 and TRBJ2-3; 9 bases are a match to TRBD2. The J segment lost 5 bases and the V segment lost 5 bases, leaving 11 bases of the junction unmatched. The CDR3 is 16 residues long. Written as DNA, the CDR3 is TGTGCCAGCAGTCTCAGGGGGGGGACTAGCCAAGATACGCAGTATTTT. Protein product: CASSLRGGTSQDTQYF.

The chain joins TRBV7-8 to TRBJ2-1; 7 bases map to TRBD2. This CDR3 spans 15 amino acids. V shed 5 bases and J 0 bases; nucleotides not matched to a gene: 4. CDR1 and CDR2 from the germline V gene are SGHVS and FQNEAQ. DNA for the CDR3: TGTGCCAGCAGCCAGAGGGAGGGCTCCTACAATGAGCAGTTCTTC. It translates to CASSQREGSYNEQFF.

The chain couples TRBV7-6 to TRBJ2-1; 7 bases are a match to TRBD2. Trimming cost V 5 bases and J 13 bases; bases outside gene matches: 11. This CDR3 contains 13 residues. Germline CDR1 and CDR2: SGHVS and FNYEAQ. The CDR3 sequence is CASSPGLVHVQFF. As DNA, the CDR3 is TGTGCCAGCAGCCCTGGACTAGTTCACGTCCAGTTCTTC.